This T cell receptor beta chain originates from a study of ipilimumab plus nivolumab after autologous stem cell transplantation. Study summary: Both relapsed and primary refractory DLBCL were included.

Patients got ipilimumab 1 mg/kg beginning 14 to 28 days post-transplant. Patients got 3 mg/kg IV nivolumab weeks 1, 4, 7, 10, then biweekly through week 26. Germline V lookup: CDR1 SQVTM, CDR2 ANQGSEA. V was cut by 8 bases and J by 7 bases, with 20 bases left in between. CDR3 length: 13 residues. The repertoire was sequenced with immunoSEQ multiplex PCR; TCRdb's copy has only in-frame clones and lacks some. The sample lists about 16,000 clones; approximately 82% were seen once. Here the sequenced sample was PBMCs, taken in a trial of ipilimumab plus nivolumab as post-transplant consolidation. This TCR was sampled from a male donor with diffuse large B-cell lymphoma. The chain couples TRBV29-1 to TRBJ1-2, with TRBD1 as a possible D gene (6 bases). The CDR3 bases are TGCAGCTCAGAGACAGGACCCTCAATTGGCTACACCTTC. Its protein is CSSETGPSIGYTF.